This T cell receptor beta chain is drawn from a study of radiotherapy plus CTLA-4 blockade in lung cancer listed by TCRdb under 2018. Regarding the complete study: Among enrolled patients, under 20% had an objective response and roughly 30% reached disease control.

The study tested focal radiation therapy combined with CTLA-4 blockade (ipilimumab) in patients with chemo-refractory metastatic non-small-cell lung cancer. As for this clone: It lacks a known antigen. No per-base quality is available; no much larger clone lies one base away.

Here is what the overall study found, with its caveats: Increased serum interferon-beta after radiation, together with early dynamic changes in blood T cell clones, were reported to be the strongest predictors of response. After treatment with radiotherapy and ipilimumab, TCR clones that originated in tumors expanded in peripheral blood.

The library came from the immunoSEQ multiplex PCR assay. Held by TCRdb, this immuneACCESS table contains in-frame sequences only and omits some clones. Under half of the omission traces to an unresolved V gene where checked; the cause of the rest is unknown. Here the sample has around 77,000 clones; roughly 69% occur a single time. The leading ten clones occupy more than 8% of the sample. The germline V gene provides CDR1 SGHDN and CDR2 FVKESK. V was cut back by 0 bases and J by 7 bases, leaving a gap of 18 bases between them. The CDR3 starts with the cysteine, ends with the phenylalanine, and has 16 residues. Only the CDR3 region is kept as DNA, spanning 48 bases read in frame from base 1.

The sequence was obtained from a human donor with non-small cell lung cancer whose response to radiotherapy plus ipilimumab could not be evaluated. The rearrangement combines TRBV14 with TRBJ1-1, with an unclear D gene assignment. The sample consisted of peripheral blood, taken from a patient treated with radiotherapy plus ipilimumab. The CDR3 region: CASSQDHWGEEDEAFF. The nucleotide sequence is TGTGCCAGCAGCCAAGATCACTGGGGTGAGGAGGATGAAGCTTTCTTT.